One sample yielded the 23 T cell receptor beta chains listed below, sequenced in a study of sequential checkpoint blockade in melanoma. Treatment given: randomized to nivolumab then ipilimumab (arm A) or the reverse (arm B). TCRdb keeps only in-frame clones here, not all; method: immunoSEQ multiplex PCR. The repertoire holds 30,000 to 40,000 clones, roughly four fifths seen once, with 5.5% to 7% in the top ten. The sample consisted of CD8+ T cells sorted from blood (inferred from file names), taken from a patient given nivolumab and ipilimumab in sequence. These receptor sequences come from a human donor with melanoma.

This chain uses TRBV5-6 with TRBJ2-1, with TRBD1 matching 7 bases. The V gene end was trimmed by 4 bases and the J gene end by 7 bases; junction bases not matched to a gene: 8. Germline-derived CDR1 and CDR2 are SGHDT and YYEEEE. The length of the CDR3 is 14 residues. CDR3 protein: CASSDTNRGNEQFF. In DNA form, the CDR3 reads TGTGCCAGCAGCGATACTAACAGGGGAAATGAGCAGTTCTTC.

Regarding this clone: Other DNA sequences in this specimen translate into the identical CDR3. The chain carries TRBV7-3 and TRBJ2-1, with D possibly matching TRBD2 (7 bases). V shed 3 bases and J shed 4 bases, with 13 bases lying between them. CDR1 is SGHTA, CDR2 FQGTGA, per germline. The CDR3 length is 15 residues. This CDR3 is CASSLQAGAYNEQFF. The CDR3 DNA reads TGTGCCAGCAGCTTGCAGGCGGGGGCATACAATGAGCAGTTCTTC.

V usage is TRBV9 and J usage is TRBJ2-1, with D possibly matching TRBD1 (5 bases). Per the germline V gene, CDR1 is SGDLS and CDR2 is YYNGEE. This CDR3 is 16 amino acids long. Trimming took off 0 bases at V and 4 bases at J, with 14 bases between the two ends. The CDR3: CASSVVAGIQYNEQFF. The CDR3 DNA reads TGTGCCAGCAGCGTAGTGGCAGGGATCCAATACAATGAGCAGTTCTTC.

The J gene is TRBJ2-7, the V gene TRBV29-1; 10 nucleotides align to TRBD1. The CDR3 loop spans 14 amino acids. V was clipped by 4 bases and J by 7 bases; unmatched bases: 10. Looked up from germline, CDR1 is SQVTM and CDR2 is ANQGSEA. CDR3 sequence reads: CSVGPGQGIGEQYF. The CDR3 region has the DNA TGCAGCGTTGGTCCGGGACAGGGGATTGGGGAGCAGTACTTC.

The chain couples TRBV28 to TRBJ1-1; possibly TRBD1 for D (5 bases). With 8 bases removed from V and 8 bases from J, the gap between germline ends came to 15 bases. Per the germline V gene, CDR1 is MDHEN and CDR2 is SYDVKM. CDR3 length: 12 residues. CDR3 DNA: TGTGCCAGCCGGGACGCCGGGAGGGAAGCTTTCTTT. It encodes CASRDAGREAFF. Using reference TRBV28 and TRBJ1-1 for the parts outside the CDR3, the full variable domain is DVKVTQSSRYLVKRTGEKVFLECVQDMDHENMFWYRQDPGLGLRLIYFSYDVKMKEKGDIPEGYSVSREKKERFSLILESASTNQTSMYLCASRDAGREAFFGQGTRLTVV.

The rearrangement uses TRBV7-4 and TRBJ1-3; D unresolved. V was clipped by 1 base and J by 0 bases, with 10 bases between them. Germline V CDR1 and CDR2: SGHVT, SQSDAQ. The CDR3 is 16 residues long. The CDR3 sequence: CASSLEASFSGNTIYF. The CDR3 DNA follows: TGTGCCAGCAGCTTAGAAGCTTCCTTCTCTGGAAACACCATATATTTT. The variable domain in full, with the rest retrieved from reference TRBV7-4 and TRBJ1-3, is GAGVSQSPRYKVAKRGRDVALRCDSISGHVTLYWYRQTLGQGSEVLTYSQSDAQRDKSGRPSGRFSAERPERSVSTLKIQRTEQGDSAVYLCASSLEASFSGNTIYFGEGSWLTVV.

This clone was recorded only once. V is TRBV19 and J is TRBJ2-1; 10 bases fit TRBD2. The CDR3 has 15 amino acids. Trimming cost V 5 bases and J 3 bases; bases outside gene matches: 4. Looked up from germline, CDR1 is LNHDA and CDR2 is SQIVND (reference sequence). In DNA, the CDR3 is TGTGCCAGTAGTGCCGGGACTAGCGACTACAATGAGCAGTTCTTC. Its translation: CASSAGTSDYNEQFF.

This clone appeared a few times. The chain is built from TRBV7-8 and TRBJ2-7; D ambiguous. V was trimmed by 4 bases and J by 2 bases, leaving 9 bases between them. The CDR3 sequence is 13 residues long. The germline V gene encodes CDR1 SGHVS and CDR2 FQNEAQ. CDR3 sequence reads: CASSWADTYEQYF. CDR3 DNA sequence: TGTGCCAGCAGCTGGGCCGACACCTACGAGCAGTACTTC. Based on the CDR3 plus reference TRBV7-8 and TRBJ2-7, the full variable domain is GAGVSQSPRYKVAKRGQDVALRCDPISGHVSLFWYQQALGQGPEFLTYFQNEAQLDKSGLPSDRFFAERPEGSVSTLKIQRTQQEDSAVYLCASSWADTYEQYFGPGTRLTVT.

Concerning this clone itself: A junction boundary mismatches the germline segment, possibly from a read error. The chain joins TRBV25-1 to TRBJ1-2, with D perhaps matching TRBD1 (6 bases). The CDR3 contains 13 residues. CDR1 and CDR2 from the germline V gene are MGHDK and SYGVNS. The CDR3 nucleotides read TGTGCCGGCAGTGGATTACAGGGTTGGGGCTACACCTTC. Encoded protein: CAGSGLQGWGYTF.

V usage is TRBV2 and J usage is TRBJ1-2, with D hard to call. CDR1 and CDR2 (germline): SNHLY, FYNNEI. V was clipped by 8 bases and J by 5 bases, with 15 bases between them. The CDR3 covers 13 residues. CDR3 loop: CASEASLLYGYTF. CDR3 sequence (DNA): TGTGCCAGCGAGGCTTCTCTTCTTTATGGCTACACCTTC.

The chain combines TRBV19 with TRBJ2-5; a weak D match, TRBD2 (5 bases). The DNA end lines up better with TRBJ2-7; the J call may be wrong. This CDR3 contains 14 residues. The germline CDR1 and CDR2 sequences are LNHDA and SQIVND (reference sequence). CDR3 region: CASSPRVGSYEQYF. CDR3 bases: TGTGCCAGTAGTCCCCGCGTAGGGAGCTACGAGCAGTACTTC.

There are a few counts of this clone. The chain combines TRBV7-9 with TRBJ1-1, with D tentatively TRBD1 (5 bases). The CDR3 is 15 residues long. Looked up from germline, CDR1 is SEHNR and CDR2 is FQNEAQ (reference sequence). The V end lost 1 base, the J end lost 5 bases, and 14 bases lay between the germline ends. The CDR3 coding sequence is TGTGCCAGCAGCTTAGAGGACGGGCGGGGGACTGAAGCTTTCTTT. It encodes CASSLEDGRGTEAFF.

The V call is TRBV6-1, the J call TRBJ2-1; 9 bases align to TRBD2. Germline CDR1 and CDR2: MNHNS and SASEGT. The CDR3 has 14 residues. V trimming: 3 bases; J trimming: 3 bases; junction bases outside the gene matches: 0. The CDR3 reads CASSERGGYNEQFF. The CDR3 DNA is TGTGCCAGCAGTGAGCGGGGGGGCTACAATGAGCAGTTCTTC.

This chain connects TRBV5-4 to TRBJ1-4; a weak D match, TRBD1 (6 bases). Germline V gene sequence: CDR1 SGHNT, CDR2 YYREEE (reference sequence). The CDR3 contains 15 residues. V was cut by 3 bases and J by 8 bases, with 17 bases left in between. CDR3 region: CASSYQGTSKEKLFF. CDR3 coding DNA: TGTGCCAGCAGCTATCAGGGGACGAGTAAGGAAAAACTGTTTTTT.

J is TRBJ2-7 and V is TRBV7-8; TRBD1 might be the D (6 bases). There are 17 residues in the CDR3. Between the trimmed V and J ends, which lost 1 base and 2 bases, there was a span of 18 bases. Germline CDR1 SGHVS, CDR2 FQNEAQ. The CDR3 DNA is TGTGCCAGCAGCTTAGAGGCAGGGGCCCCAGTCCCCTACGAGCAGTACTTC. The encoded protein is CASSLEAGAPVPYEQYF.

This clone was counted once. The rearrangement joins TRBV10-1 to TRBJ2-3, with 12 bases lining up with TRBD2. This CDR3 spans 15 amino acids. V lost 4 bases to trimming and J lost 5 bases; unmatched junction nucleotides: 4. The V gene's germline CDR1 is WNHNN and CDR2 SYGVQD (reference sequence). CDR3 sequence: CASSVLAGGIDTQYF. The CDR3 coding sequence is TGCGCCAGCAGTGTCCTAGCGGGAGGGATAGATACGCAGTATTTT.

V and J are TRBV6-5 and TRBJ2-7; no clear D. Trimming removed 5 bases from V and 1 base from J, with 6 bases in between. This CDR3 is built from 12 residues. Per germline, CDR1 MNHEY and CDR2 SVGAGI. The CDR3 DNA follows: TGTGCCAGCAGTCCCTCTTCCTACGAGCAGTACTTC. It yields the protein CASSPSSYEQYF.

The chain has TRBV4-1 and TRBJ2-7; D uncertain. Germline CDR1 and CDR2: MGHRA and YSYEKL. Trimming took off 4 bases at V and 6 bases at J, with 13 bases between the two ends. The CDR3 length is 13 residues. In nucleotides, the CDR3 is TGCGCCAGCAGCCCGTCTCCGGTGAGCGAGCAGTACTTC. It specifies CASSPSPVSEQYF.

The genes are TRBV4-1 and TRBJ1-6; the match to TRBD1 covers 7 bases. Germline values: CDR1 MGHRA, CDR2 YSYEKL. The CDR3 contains 15 residues. After removal of 3 bases from V and 9 bases from J, the junction contained 8 bases not matched to a gene. The CDR3 sequence: CASSQVQGTASPLHF. CDR3 DNA: TGCGCCAGCAGCCAGGTACAGGGGACGGCTTCACCCCTCCACTTT.

The chain links TRBV9 to TRBJ1-2; D is possibly TRBD1 (6 bases). This CDR3 has 15 amino acids. Trimming left V 3 bases short and J 4 bases short, with 16 bases between. Germline V gives CDR1 SGDLS, CDR2 YYNGEE. The CDR3: CASSEGGEGIYGYTF. CDR3 nucleotides: TGTGCCAGCAGCGAGGGGGGGGAGGGGATCTATGGCTACACCTTC. The full variable domain, with the rest looked up from reference TRBV9 and TRBJ1-2, is DSGVTQTPKHLITATGQRVTLRCSPRSGDLSVYWYQQSLDQGLQFLIQYYNGEERAKGNILERFSAQQFPDLHSELNLSSLELGDSALYFCASSEGGEGIYGYTFGSGTRLTVV.

The chain joins TRBV11-2 to TRBJ1-3; TRBD1 matches 7 bases. The V gene's germline CDR1 is SGHAT and CDR2 FQNNGV. The V segment lost 1 base and the J segment 3 bases; nucleotides outside the gene matches: 3. The CDR3 is 15 amino acids. CDR3 DNA sequence: TGTGCCAGCAGCTTAGGACAGGGTTTTGGAAACACCATATATTTT. It specifies CASSLGQGFGNTIYF. The full variable domain, its missing parts supplied by reference TRBV11-2 and TRBJ1-3, is EAGVAQSPRYKIIEKRQSVAFWCNPISGHATLYWYQQILGQGPKLLIQFQNNGVVDDSQLPKDRFSAERLKGVDSTLKIQPAKLEDSAVYLCASSLGQGFGNTIYFGEGSWLTVV.

This chain connects TRBV5-1 to TRBJ1-1, with TRBD1 matching over 7 bases. Germline V gene lookup returns CDR1 SGHRS and CDR2 YFSETQ. This CDR3 comprises 15 residues. After removal of 0 bases from V and 3 bases from J, the junction contained 5 bases not matched to a gene. Here the CDR3 reads CASSLGQGGDTEAFF. CDR3 in DNA: TGCGCCAGCAGCTTGGGACAGGGCGGGGACACTGAAGCTTTCTTT.

This clone has just a few counts. This chain connects TRBV5-6 to TRBJ2-7; 8 positions agree with TRBD1. V was clipped by 0 bases and J by 5 bases; unmatched bases: 10. The CDR3 is 16 amino acids. Germline V gene sequence: CDR1 SGHDT, CDR2 YYEEEE. The CDR3 loop is CASSLALHGQGHEQYF. In nucleotides, the CDR3 is TGTGCCAGCAGCTTGGCCCTTCACGGACAGGGCCACGAGCAGTACTTC. The variable domain in full, completed from reference TRBV5-6 and TRBJ2-7, reads DAGVTQSPTHLIKTRGQQVTLRCSPKSGHDTVSWYQQALGQGPQFIFQYYEEEERQRGNFPDRFSGHQFPNYSSELNVNALLLGDSALYLCASSLALHGQGHEQYFGPGTRLTVT.